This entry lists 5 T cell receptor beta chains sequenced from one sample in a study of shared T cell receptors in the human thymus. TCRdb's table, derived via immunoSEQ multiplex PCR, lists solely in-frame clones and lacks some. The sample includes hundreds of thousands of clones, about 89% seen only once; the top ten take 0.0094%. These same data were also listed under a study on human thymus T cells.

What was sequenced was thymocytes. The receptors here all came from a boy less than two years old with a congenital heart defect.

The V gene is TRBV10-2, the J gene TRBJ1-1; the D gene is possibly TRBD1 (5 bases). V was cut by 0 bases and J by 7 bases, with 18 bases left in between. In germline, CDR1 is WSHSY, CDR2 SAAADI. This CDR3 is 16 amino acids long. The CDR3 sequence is CASSESPHRGLDEAFF. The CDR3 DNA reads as TGCGCCAGCAGTGAGTCGCCACATCGGGGACTAGATGAAGCTTTCTTT.

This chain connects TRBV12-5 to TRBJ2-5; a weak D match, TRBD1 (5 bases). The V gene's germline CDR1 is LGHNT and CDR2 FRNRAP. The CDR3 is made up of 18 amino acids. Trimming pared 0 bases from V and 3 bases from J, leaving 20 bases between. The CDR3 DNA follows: TGTGCTAGTGGTTTGGTACAAGGCGACAGACAGACCAAAGAGACCCAGTACTTC. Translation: CASGLVQGDRQTKETQYF.

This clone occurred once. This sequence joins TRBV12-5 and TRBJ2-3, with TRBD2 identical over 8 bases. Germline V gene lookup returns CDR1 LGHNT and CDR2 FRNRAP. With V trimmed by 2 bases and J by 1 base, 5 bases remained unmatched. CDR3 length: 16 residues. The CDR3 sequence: CASGLPGREGTDTQYF. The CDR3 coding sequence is TGTGCTAGTGGTTTGCCTGGGCGGGAGGGCACAGATACGCAGTATTTT.

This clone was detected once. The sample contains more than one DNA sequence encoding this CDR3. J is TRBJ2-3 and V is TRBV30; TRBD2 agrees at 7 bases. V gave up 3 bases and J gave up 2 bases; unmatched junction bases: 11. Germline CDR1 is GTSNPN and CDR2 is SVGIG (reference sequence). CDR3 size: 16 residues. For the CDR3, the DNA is TGTGCCTGGAGGCTCGGACTGGCGGGAGTCACAGATACGCAGTATTTT. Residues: CAWRLGLAGVTDTQYF.

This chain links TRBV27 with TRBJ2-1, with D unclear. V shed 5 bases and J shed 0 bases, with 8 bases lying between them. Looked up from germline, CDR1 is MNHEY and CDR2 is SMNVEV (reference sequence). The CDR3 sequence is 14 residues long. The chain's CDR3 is CASSASVSYNEQFF. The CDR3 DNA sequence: TGTGCCAGCAGTGCGAGTGTCTCCTACAATGAGCAGTTCTTC.